The 30 T cell receptor beta chains in this list originate from one sample, sequenced in a study of cytotoxic CD8 clonotypes in ibrutinib-treated CLL. Repertoires were generated with immunoSEQ multiplex PCR, while TCRdb's copy carries only in-frame clones and drops some. The sample consists of more than 150,000 clones, around 72% of them appearing once. The sequencing here drew on PBMCs, taken after 24 months of ibrutinib treatment. The receptor source for this set is a human donor with chronic lymphocytic leukemia.

The V and J genes are TRBV9 and TRBJ2-1; tentative D call: TRBD2 (5 bases). The CDR3 length is 15 residues. The ends were cut back, 4 bases at V and 0 bases at J, with 11 bases in the middle. Germline V gives CDR1 SGDLS, CDR2 YYNGEE. The CDR3, as DNA: TGTGCCAGCAGCCCTCGAGGGAGCTCCTACAATGAGCAGTTCTTC. It encodes CASSPRGSSYNEQFF.

The chain combines TRBV2 with TRBJ1-5; D might be TRBD1 (5 bases). V was cut by 7 bases and J by 3 bases, with 13 bases left in between. The CDR3 extends over 14 amino acids. CDR1 SNHLY and CDR2 FYNNEI come from the germline V gene. Here the CDR3 DNA reads TGTGCCAGCAACTTTCGGGACTTCAATCAGCCCCAGCATTTT. Translating gives CASNFRDFNQPQHF. Full variable domain (remainder filled in from reference TRBV2 and TRBJ1-5): EPEVTQTPSHQVTQMGQEVILRCVPISNHLYFYWYRQILGQKVEFLVSFYNNEISEKSEIFDDQFSVERPDGSNFTLKIRSTKLEDSAMYFCASNFRDFNQPQHFGDGTRLSIL.

This clone was picked up a small number of times. The V gene is TRBV19, the J gene TRBJ2-7; 9 bases match TRBD2. The CDR3 totals 14 residues. Germline assignment: CDR1 LNHDA and CDR2 SQIVND (reference sequence). V was clipped by 3 bases and J by 3 bases; unmatched bases: 3. The CDR3 DNA is TGTGCCAGTAGTATCCTAGCGGGAAACTACGAGCAGTACTTC. Its translation: CASSILAGNYEQYF.

This clone was observed once. The genes are TRBV27 and TRBJ1-2, with no clear D. Germline CDR1 MNHEY, CDR2 SMNVEV (reference sequence). CDR3 length: 16 residues. Trimming left V 0 bases short and J 0 bases short, with 11 bases between. CDR3 bases: TGTGCCAGCAGTTTATCGATTGGAGTAGCTAACTATGGCTACACCTTC. Protein: CASSLSIGVANYGYTF.

The CDR3 nucleotides read TGTGCCAGCAGAGTTGGAACGGGGGCAGGGGGACTGCGTGGCTACACCTTC. As protein: CASRVGTGAGGLRGYTF. The rearrangement uses TRBV27 and TRBJ1-2, with TRBD1 matching 7 bases. Germline lookup yields CDR1 MNHEY and CDR2 SMNVEV (reference sequence). V trimming: 6 bases; J trimming: 7 bases; junction bases outside the gene matches: 20. The CDR3 totals 17 residues.

In DNA, the CDR3 is TGCGCCAGCAGCTTGACCGGGACTAGCGGAATACTCTACGAGCAGTACTTC. Translation gives CASSLTGTSGILYEQYF. V gene TRBV5-1 combines with J gene TRBJ2-7; 11 bases line up with TRBD2. Germline V lookup: CDR1 SGHRS, CDR2 YFSETQ. The CDR3 consists of 17 residues. Losses at the gene ends were 1 base for V and 3 bases for J; bases not matched to a gene: 9. Together with reference TRBV5-1 and TRBJ2-7, the CDR3 gives the full variable domain: KAGVTQTPRYLIKTRGQQVTLSCSPISGHRSVSWYQQTPGQGLQFLFEYFSETQRNKGNFPGRFSGRQFSNSRSEMNVSTLELGDSALYLCASSLTGTSGILYEQYFGPGTRLTVT.

The chain carries TRBV7-8 and TRBJ2-5, with D tentatively TRBD1 (6 bases). V gave up 2 bases and J gave up 3 bases, with 25 bases separating them. Germline V CDR1 and CDR2: SGHVS, FQNEAQ. The CDR3 runs 19 residues. The CDR3 sequence: CASSLSAAVDRRRKETQYF. The DNA for the CDR3 is TGTGCCAGCAGCTTATCCGCCGCGGTTGACAGGCGCCGTAAAGAGACCCAGTACTTC.

The chain uses TRBV2 and TRBJ2-3; TRBD1 might be the D (6 bases). The CDR3 extends over 14 amino acids. Trimming removed 6 bases from V and 2 bases from J, with 12 bases in between. Per the germline V gene, CDR1 is SNHLY and CDR2 is FYNNEI. The CDR3: CASRNTGFTDTQYF. The CDR3 DNA reads TGTGCCAGCAGAAATACAGGGTTCACAGATACGCAGTATTTT.

The V and J genes are TRBV14 and TRBJ2-5; the D is unclear. The CDR3 is made up of 14 amino acids. V lost 0 bases and J lost 3, with 8 bases in between. The germline gives CDR1 SGHDN, CDR2 FVKESK. DNA of the CDR3: TGTGCCAGCAGCCAAGATGGAAGGGAAGAGACCCAGTACTTC. It yields the protein CASSQDGREETQYF.

This chain connects TRBV5-6 to TRBJ2-5; no clear D. This CDR3 is 15 amino acids long. Germline V lookup: CDR1 SGHDT, CDR2 YYEEEE. The germline V and J ends were trimmed by 1 base and 1 base, with 11 bases remaining between them. The CDR3 here is CASSLTEALQETQYF. The CDR3 DNA is TGTGCCAGCAGCTTGACCGAGGCCCTCCAAGAGACCCAGTACTTC.

The chain has TRBV6-5 and TRBJ2-7; the D is unclear. Germline assignment: CDR1 MNHEY and CDR2 SVGAGI. CDR3 size: 15 residues. V was pared by 2 bases and J by 0 bases, with 11 bases between. CDR3 in amino acids: CASSYARRSSYEQYF. The CDR3 DNA is TGTGCCAGCAGTTACGCACGGCGTTCCTCCTACGAGCAGTACTTC.

A note on this clone: The junction shows a germline mismatch at one end, possibly a read error. This chain joins TRBV11-2 and TRBJ1-2; D is possibly TRBD1 (5 bases). The CDR3 is 13 amino acids. CDR1 is SGHAT, CDR2 FQNNGV, per germline. The CDR3 coding sequence is TGTGCCAGCAGCCTAGACAGCAACTATGGCTACACCTTC. It translates to CASSLDSNYGYTF.

In this sample, this clone turned up once. The V gene is TRBV9, the J gene TRBJ2-3, with 8 bases that match TRBD1. The germline V gene encodes CDR1 SGDLS and CDR2 YYNGEE. Trimming at V came to 0 bases and at J to 4 bases, leaving 7 bases not matched to a gene. CDR3 length equals 16 residues. CDR3 sequence: CASSVGGRGRADTQYF. CDR3 nucleotides: TGTGCCAGCAGCGTAGGTGGCAGGGGGCGAGCAGATACGCAGTATTTT.

This rearrangement joins TRBV7-2 to TRBJ1-5, with a possible D match to TRBD1 (5 bases). CDR3 length: 15 residues. CDR1 is SGHTA and CDR2 is FQGNSA in the germline V gene. With 1 base removed from V and 4 bases from J, the gap between germline ends came to 11 bases. The CDR3 DNA is TGTGCCAGCAGCTTAGGTGCCAGGGAGAATCAGCCCCAGCATTTT. Protein sequence: CASSLGARENQPQHF.

The V call is TRBV5-6, the J call TRBJ2-1; D is ambiguous. The length of the CDR3 is 17 residues. The germline CDR1 and CDR2 sequences are SGHDT and YYEEEE. V was cut by 2 bases and J by 0 bases, with 15 bases left in between. This CDR3 is CASSFPGTHSSYNEQFF. The CDR3 DNA reads TGTGCCAGCAGCTTTCCAGGAACTCACTCCTCCTACAATGAGCAGTTCTTC.

The CDR3 reads CSVEGKGIVAFF. The CDR3 DNA sequence: TGCAGCGTTGAAGGTAAAGGAATAGTAGCTTTCTTT. V gene TRBV29-1 combines with J gene TRBJ1-1; D uncertain. The CDR3 covers 12 residues. The V gene's germline CDR1 is SQVTM and CDR2 ANQGSEA. Trimming left V 1 base short and J 10 bases short, with 13 bases between.

The chain carries TRBV5-4 and TRBJ2-7, with a weak D call TRBD1 (6 bases). The CDR3 totals 14 residues. With 4 bases removed from V and 2 bases from J, the gap between germline ends came to 13 bases. The germline V gene encodes CDR1 SGHNT and CDR2 YYREEE (reference sequence). In DNA, the CDR3 is TGTGCCAGCAGCCAGACAGGCGAAGCCTACGAGCAGTACTTC. This encodes CASSQTGEAYEQYF.

The CDR3 nucleotides are TGTGCCAGCAGTGCCCACCGAGGGGGCGCCACAGATACGCAGTATTTT. It codes for CASSAHRGGATDTQYF. This rearrangement joins TRBV25-1 to TRBJ2-3; 7 bases line up with TRBD1. The junction had 9 bases not matched to a gene; V was cut back by 4 bases and J by 2 bases. The CDR3 spans 16 residues. Looked up from germline, CDR1 is MGHDK and CDR2 is SYGVNS.

This chain links TRBV14 with TRBJ2-2; 10 nucleotides line up with TRBD2. The length of the CDR3 is 15 residues. With V trimmed by 4 bases and J by 5 bases, 4 bases remained unmatched. The germline gives CDR1 SGHDN, CDR2 FVKESK. The CDR3 nucleotides are TGTGCCAGCAGCCCGACTAGCGGGTGGACCGGGGAGCTGTTTTTT. Translated, it gives CASSPTSGWTGELFF.

V usage is TRBV25-1 and J usage is TRBJ2-3; D gene ambiguous. CDR1 and CDR2 (germline): MGHDK, SYGVNS. The CDR3 spans 12 residues. Between the trimmed V and J ends, which lost 6 bases and 3 bases, there was a span of 7 bases. The CDR3 DNA reads TGTGCCAGCAGACCTTCAACAGATACGCAGTATTTT. Translating gives CASRPSTDTQYF.

The rearrangement uses TRBV4-3 and TRBJ1-5, with D tentatively TRBD1 (6 bases). There are 14 residues in the CDR3. V was cut by 1 base and J by 5 bases, with 9 bases left in between. CDR1 is LGHNA, CDR2 YSLEER, per germline. The CDR3, as DNA: TGCGCCAGCAGCCAAGGACAGGTCGATCAGCCCCAGCATTTT. Amino acids: CASSQGQVDQPQHF.

This chain uses TRBV30 with TRBJ2-7; D gene uncertain. Trimming took off 0 bases at V and 5 bases at J, with 8 bases between the two ends. The germline V gene encodes CDR1 GTSNPN and CDR2 SVGIG (reference sequence). This CDR3 is 12 amino acids long. This CDR3 reads CAWSVRHDEQYF. The CDR3 nucleotides read TGTGCCTGGAGTGTACGTCACGACGAGCAGTACTTC.

The V gene is TRBV7-3, the J gene TRBJ2-7, with TRBD2 matching 14 bases. Germline V gene data show CDR1 as SGHTA and CDR2 as FQGTGA. The CDR3 sequence is 15 residues long. V shed 2 bases and J 5 bases; nucleotides not matched to a gene: 2. The CDR3 DNA sequence: TGTGCCAGCAGCTTAGGGACTAGCGGGAGCCACGAGCAGTACTTC. Encoded protein: CASSLGTSGSHEQYF.

The chain joins TRBV28 to TRBJ2-7; no definite D call. The germline V gene encodes CDR1 MDHEN and CDR2 SYDVKM. The CDR3 is 14 residues long. The ends were cut back, 4 bases at V and 3 bases at J, with 13 bases in the middle. In nucleotides, the CDR3 is TGTGCCAGCAGTTACAGCGTAACCCTCTACGAGCAGTACTTC. Its translation is CASSYSVTLYEQYF.

V usage is TRBV15 and J usage is TRBJ1-1; 7 bases are shared with TRBD1. CDR3 length: 17 amino acids. Trimming removed 1 base from V and 1 base from J; junction bases left unmatched: 9. Germline CDR1 is LNHNV and CDR2 is YYDKDF (reference sequence). The CDR3 sequence is CATSRGGGGTANTEAFF. The CDR3 region has the DNA TGTGCCACCAGCAGAGGAGGGGGTGGGACAGCGAACACTGAAGCTTTCTTT.

The rearrangement links TRBV25-1 to TRBJ2-3; possibly TRBD2 for D (6 bases). CDR3 length: 16 amino acids. Germline V gene data show CDR1 as MGHDK and CDR2 as SYGVNS. V lost 1 base and J 0 bases, leaving 11 bases between the germline ends. CDR3 coding DNA: TGTGCCAGCAGTGAATGGTCCGGGGGAAGCACAGATACGCAGTATTTT. Translated, it gives CASSEWSGGSTDTQYF.

The CDR3 protein is CASSQSGTGVGYGYTF. CDR3 DNA: TGTGCCAGCAGCCAAAGTGGGACAGGGGTAGGCTATGGCTACACCTTC. The rearrangement links TRBV27 to TRBJ1-2; 10 nucleotides agree with TRBD1. The ends lost 6 bases at V and 4 bases at J; junction bases unmatched: 11. The CDR3 contains 16 residues. Germline lookup yields CDR1 MNHEY and CDR2 SMNVEV (reference sequence).

A few counts support this clone. This chain uses TRBV27 with TRBJ1-1; 8 bases are a match to TRBD1. The ends lost 2 bases at V and 8 bases at J; junction bases unmatched: 1. CDR3 length equals 12 residues. Germline CDR1 MNHEY, CDR2 SMNVEV (reference sequence). The CDR3 coding sequence is TGTGCCAGCAGTTTAACAGGGGGGGAAGCTTTCTTT. Translated: CASSLTGGEAFF.

The CDR3 sequence: CASSRGQDEKLFF. In DNA form, the CDR3 reads TGTGCCAGCAGCCGGGGACAGGATGAAAAACTGTTTTTT. This sequence joins TRBV7-9 and TRBJ1-4, with TRBD1 matching over 8 bases. This CDR3 has 13 residues. The V segment lost 5 bases and the J segment 6 bases; nucleotides outside the gene matches: 2. The germline V gene has CDR1 SEHNR and CDR2 FQNEAQ (reference sequence).

The chain links TRBV18 to TRBJ2-3; TRBD2 agrees at 11 bases. Germline lookup yields CDR1 KGHSH and CDR2 LQKENI. CDR3 length equals 16 residues. Trimming at V came to 7 bases and at J to 4 bases, leaving 10 bases not matched to a gene. CDR3 loop: CASLKDVAGGSDTQYF. The CDR3 DNA sequence: TGTGCCAGCTTAAAAGATGTAGCGGGAGGGTCAGATACGCAGTATTTT.